This T cell receptor beta chain was profiled in a study of shared clonotypes between healthy human individuals. CD4+ cells were split into CD45RA+ naive and CD45RA-negative memory subsets. As for this clone: The antigen is not known.

TCRdb keeps only in-frame clones here, not all; method: immunoSEQ multiplex PCR. The data contain approximately 2.5 million clones, approximately 92% of them singletons. V was trimmed by 4 bases and J by 2 bases, leaving 13 bases between them. CDR1 is SGHKS, CDR2 YYEKEE, per germline (reference sequence). CDR3 size: 15 residues. Overall study findings and caveats: Naive subsets, compared against memory subsets, generally had larger estimated richness values.

The chain recombines TRBV5-5 with TRBJ1-5; D perhaps matches TRBD1 (5 bases). Specimen: naive CD4+ T cells sorted from blood. Subset meaning: CD45RA+ positively selected. This clonotype was sampled from a man younger than 35 in good health. The CDR3 DNA follows: TGTGCCAGCAGCCCGACGCGGGGGGGCAATCAGCCCCAGCATTTT. This gives the protein CASSPTRGGNQPQHF.